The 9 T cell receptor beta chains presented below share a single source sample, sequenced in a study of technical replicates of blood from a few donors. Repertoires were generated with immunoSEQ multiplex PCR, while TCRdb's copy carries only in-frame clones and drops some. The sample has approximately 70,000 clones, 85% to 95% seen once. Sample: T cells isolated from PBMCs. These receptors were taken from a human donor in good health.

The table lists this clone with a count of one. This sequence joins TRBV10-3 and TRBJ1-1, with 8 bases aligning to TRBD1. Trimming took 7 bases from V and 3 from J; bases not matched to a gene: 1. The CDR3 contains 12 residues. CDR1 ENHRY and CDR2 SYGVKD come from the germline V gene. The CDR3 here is CAIKQGDTEAFF. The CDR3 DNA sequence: TGTGCCATCAAACAGGGGGACACTGAAGCTTTCTTT.

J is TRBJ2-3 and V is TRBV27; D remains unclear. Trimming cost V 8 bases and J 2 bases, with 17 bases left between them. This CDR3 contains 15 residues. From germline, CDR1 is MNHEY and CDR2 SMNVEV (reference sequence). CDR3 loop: CASHPGDSPTDTQYF. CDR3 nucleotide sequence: TGTGCCAGCCATCCTGGAGACTCCCCCACAGATACGCAGTATTTT.

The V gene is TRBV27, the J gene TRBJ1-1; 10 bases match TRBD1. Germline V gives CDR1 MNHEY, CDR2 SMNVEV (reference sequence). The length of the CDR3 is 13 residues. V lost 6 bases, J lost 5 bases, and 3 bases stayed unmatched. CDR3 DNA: TGTGCCAGCAGAGGGACAGGGGAAACTGAAGCTTTCTTT. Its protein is CASRGTGETEAFF.

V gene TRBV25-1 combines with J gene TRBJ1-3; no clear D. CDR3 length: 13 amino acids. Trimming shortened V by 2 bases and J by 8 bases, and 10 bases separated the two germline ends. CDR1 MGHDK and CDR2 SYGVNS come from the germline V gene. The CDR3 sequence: CASSELVPYTIYF. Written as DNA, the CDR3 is TGTGCCAGCAGTGAACTCGTCCCCTACACCATATATTTT.

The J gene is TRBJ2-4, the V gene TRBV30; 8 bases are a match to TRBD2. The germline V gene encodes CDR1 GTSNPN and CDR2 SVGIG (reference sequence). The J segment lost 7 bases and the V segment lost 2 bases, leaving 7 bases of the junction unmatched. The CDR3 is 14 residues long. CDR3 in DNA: TGTGCCTGGAGTCCACTAGCGGCGGGGAACATTCAGTACTTC. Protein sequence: CAWSPLAAGNIQYF.

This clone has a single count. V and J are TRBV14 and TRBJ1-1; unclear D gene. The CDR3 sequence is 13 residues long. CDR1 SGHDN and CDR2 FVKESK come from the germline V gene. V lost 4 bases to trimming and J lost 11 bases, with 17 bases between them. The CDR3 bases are TGTGCCAGCAGCCTAATCCCGGGAGCCGACGCTTTCTTT. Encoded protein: CASSLIPGADAFF. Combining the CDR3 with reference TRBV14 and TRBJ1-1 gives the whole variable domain EAGVTQFPSHSVIEKGQTVTLRCDPISGHDNLYWYRRVMGKEIKFLLHFVKESKQDESGMPNNRFLAERTGGTYSTLKVQPAELEDSGVYFCASSLIPGADAFFGQGTRLTVV.

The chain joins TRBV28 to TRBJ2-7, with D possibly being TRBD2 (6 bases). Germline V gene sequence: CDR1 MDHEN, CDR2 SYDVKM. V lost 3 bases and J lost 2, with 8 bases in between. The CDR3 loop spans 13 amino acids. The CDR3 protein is CASSLAGTYEQYF. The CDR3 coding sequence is TGTGCCAGCAGTTTGGCGGGGACCTACGAGCAGTACTTC.

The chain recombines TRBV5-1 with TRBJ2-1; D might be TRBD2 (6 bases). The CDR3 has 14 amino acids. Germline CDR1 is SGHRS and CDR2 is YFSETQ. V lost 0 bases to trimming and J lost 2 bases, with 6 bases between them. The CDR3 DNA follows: TGCGCCAGCAGCTTGGGACTAGCCTACAATGAGCAGTTCTTC. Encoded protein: CASSLGLAYNEQFF.

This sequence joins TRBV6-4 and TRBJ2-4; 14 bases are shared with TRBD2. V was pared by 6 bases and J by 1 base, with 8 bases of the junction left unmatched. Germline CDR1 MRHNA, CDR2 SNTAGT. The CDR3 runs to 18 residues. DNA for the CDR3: TGTGCCAGCAGGACTAGCGGGAGGGCCTTAACGGCCAAAAACATTCAGTACTTC. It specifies CASRTSGRALTAKNIQYF.